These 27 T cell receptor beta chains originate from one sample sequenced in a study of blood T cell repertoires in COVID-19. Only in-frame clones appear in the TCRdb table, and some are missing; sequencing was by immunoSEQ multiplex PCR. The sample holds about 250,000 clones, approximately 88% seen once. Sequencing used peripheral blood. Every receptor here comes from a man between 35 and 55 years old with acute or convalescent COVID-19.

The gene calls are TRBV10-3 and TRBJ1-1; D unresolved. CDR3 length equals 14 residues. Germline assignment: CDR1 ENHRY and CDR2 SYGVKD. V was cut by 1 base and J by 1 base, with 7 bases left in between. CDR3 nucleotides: TGTGCCATCAGTGAGTTAGCGGAGAACACTGAAGCTTTCTTT. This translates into CAISELAENTEAFF.

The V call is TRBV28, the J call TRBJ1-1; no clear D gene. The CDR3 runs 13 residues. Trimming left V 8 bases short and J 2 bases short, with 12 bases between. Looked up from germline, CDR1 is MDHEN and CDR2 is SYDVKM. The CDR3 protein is CASGEGFNTEAFF. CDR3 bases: TGTGCCAGCGGGGAGGGATTTAACACTGAAGCTTTCTTT.

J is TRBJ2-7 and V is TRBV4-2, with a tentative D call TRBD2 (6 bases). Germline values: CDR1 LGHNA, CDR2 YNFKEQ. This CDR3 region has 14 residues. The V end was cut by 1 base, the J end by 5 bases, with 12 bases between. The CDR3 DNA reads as TGTGCCAGCAGCCAAGGGAGGGTGGGGGACGAGCAGTACTTC. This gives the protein CASSQGRVGDEQYF.

CDR3 DNA: TGTGCCAGCAGCCCCTTGGGCTCCTACTCTGGAAACACCATATATTTT. Amino acid sequence: CASSPLGSYSGNTIYF. The J gene is TRBJ1-3, the V gene TRBV3-1 (or the pseudogene TRBV3-2), with no clear D. The CDR3 is made up of 16 amino acids. V gave up 4 bases and J gave up 0 bases, with 13 bases separating them. CDR1 LGHDT and CDR2 YNNKEL come from the germline V gene (reference sequence).

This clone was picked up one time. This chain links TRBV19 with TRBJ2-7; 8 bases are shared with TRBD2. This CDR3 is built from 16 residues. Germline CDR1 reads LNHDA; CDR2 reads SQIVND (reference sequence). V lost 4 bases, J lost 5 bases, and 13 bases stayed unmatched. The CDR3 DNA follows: TGTGCCAGTAGTAGCGGTGGCGGGAGGACTGACGACGAGCAGTACTTC. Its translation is CASSSGGGRTDDEQYF.

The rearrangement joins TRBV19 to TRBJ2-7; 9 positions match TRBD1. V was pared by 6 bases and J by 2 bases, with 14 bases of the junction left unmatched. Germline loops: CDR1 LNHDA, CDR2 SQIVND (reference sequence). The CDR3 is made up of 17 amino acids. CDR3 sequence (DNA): TGTGCCAGTAGCAATCAGGTTGGGACAGGGTGGACCTACGAGCAGTACTTC. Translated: CASSNQVGTGWTYEQYF.

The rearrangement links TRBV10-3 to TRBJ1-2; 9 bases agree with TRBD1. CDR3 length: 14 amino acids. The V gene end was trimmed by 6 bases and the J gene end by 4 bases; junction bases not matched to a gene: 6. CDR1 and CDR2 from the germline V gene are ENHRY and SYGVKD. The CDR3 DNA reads TGTGCCATCAGCACAGGGGGCGATAGCTATGGCTACACCTTC. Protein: CAISTGGDSYGYTF.

CDR3 nucleotides: TGTGCCACCAGCAGAGATCCCCAGGGAAGTCAGCCCCAGCATTTT. Amino acid sequence: CATSRDPQGSQPQHF. The rearrangement uses TRBV15 and TRBJ1-5; D perhaps matches TRBD1 (5 bases). The CDR3 extends over 15 amino acids. Trimming removed 0 bases from V and 6 bases from J, with 12 bases in between. In germline, CDR1 is LNHNV, CDR2 YYDKDF (reference sequence).

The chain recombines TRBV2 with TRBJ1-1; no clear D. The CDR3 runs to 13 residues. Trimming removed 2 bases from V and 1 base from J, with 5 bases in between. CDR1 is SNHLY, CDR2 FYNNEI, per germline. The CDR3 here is CASSEYRNTEAFF. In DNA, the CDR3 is TGTGCCAGCAGTGAATATCGGAACACTGAAGCTTTCTTT.

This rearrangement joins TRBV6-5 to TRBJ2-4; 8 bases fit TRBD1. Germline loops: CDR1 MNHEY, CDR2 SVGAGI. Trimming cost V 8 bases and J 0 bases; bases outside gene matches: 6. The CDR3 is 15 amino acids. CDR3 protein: CASYDRGLAKNIQYF. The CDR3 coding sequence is TGTGCCAGCTATGACAGGGGTCTAGCCAAAAACATTCAGTACTTC.

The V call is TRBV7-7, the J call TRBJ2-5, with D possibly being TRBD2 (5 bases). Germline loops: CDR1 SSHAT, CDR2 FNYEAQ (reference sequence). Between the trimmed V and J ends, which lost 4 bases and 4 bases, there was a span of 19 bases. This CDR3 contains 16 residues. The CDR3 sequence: CASSSTRGRRAETQYF. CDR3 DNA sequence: TGTGCCAGCAGCTCTACTCGAGGGAGACGGGCAGAGACCCAGTACTTC.

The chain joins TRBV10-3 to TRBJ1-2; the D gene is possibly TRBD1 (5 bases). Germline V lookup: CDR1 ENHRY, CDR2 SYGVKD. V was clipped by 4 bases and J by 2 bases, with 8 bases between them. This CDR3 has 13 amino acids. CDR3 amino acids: CAISGGTNYGYTF. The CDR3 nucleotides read TGTGCCATCAGTGGGGGCACGAACTATGGCTACACCTTC.

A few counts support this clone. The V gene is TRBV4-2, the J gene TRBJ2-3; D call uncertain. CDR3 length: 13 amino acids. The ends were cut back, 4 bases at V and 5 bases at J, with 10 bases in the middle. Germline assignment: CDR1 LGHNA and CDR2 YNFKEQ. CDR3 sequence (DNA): TGTGCCAGCAGCCCTAGACTCAAAGATACGCAGTATTTT. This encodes CASSPRLKDTQYF.

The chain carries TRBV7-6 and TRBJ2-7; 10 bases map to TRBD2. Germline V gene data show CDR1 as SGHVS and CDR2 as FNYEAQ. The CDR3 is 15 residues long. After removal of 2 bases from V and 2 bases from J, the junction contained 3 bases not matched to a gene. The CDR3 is CASSLSTSGTYEQYF. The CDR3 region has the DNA TGTGCCAGCAGCTTAAGCACTAGCGGGACCTACGAGCAGTACTTC.

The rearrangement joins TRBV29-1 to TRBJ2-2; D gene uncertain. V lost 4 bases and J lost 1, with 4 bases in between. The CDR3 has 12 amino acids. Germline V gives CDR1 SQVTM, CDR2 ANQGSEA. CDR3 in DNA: TGCAGCGTTGTATGGAACACCGGGGAGCTGTTTTTT. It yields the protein CSVVWNTGELFF.

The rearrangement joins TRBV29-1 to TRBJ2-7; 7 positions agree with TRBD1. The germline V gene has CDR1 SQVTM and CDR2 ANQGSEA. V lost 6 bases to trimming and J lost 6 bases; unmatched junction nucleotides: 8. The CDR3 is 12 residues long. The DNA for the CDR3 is TGCAGCGTCGCGGAGACAGGGATCGAGCAGTACTTC. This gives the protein CSVAETGIEQYF.

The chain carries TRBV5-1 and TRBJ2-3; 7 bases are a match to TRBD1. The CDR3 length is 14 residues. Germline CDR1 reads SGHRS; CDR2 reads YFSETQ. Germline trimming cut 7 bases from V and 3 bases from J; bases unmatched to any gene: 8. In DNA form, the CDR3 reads TGCGCCAGCGTCCGGGACAGAAGGACAGATACGCAGTATTTT. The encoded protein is CASVRDRRTDTQYF. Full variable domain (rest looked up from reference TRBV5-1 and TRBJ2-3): KAGVTQTPRYLIKTRGQQVTLSCSPISGHRSVSWYQQTPGQGLQFLFEYFSETQRNKGNFPGRFSGRQFSNSRSEMNVSTLELGDSALYLCASVRDRRTDTQYFGPGTRLTVL.

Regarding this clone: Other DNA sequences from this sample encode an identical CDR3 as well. CDR3 residues: CASSLRGGTEAFF. The CDR3 DNA sequence: TGCGCCAGCAGCTTGAGAGGGGGCACTGAAGCTTTCTTT. The chain links TRBV5-1 to TRBJ1-1, with TRBD1 as a possible D gene (6 bases). Germline V lookup: CDR1 SGHRS, CDR2 YFSETQ. There are 13 residues in the CDR3. The ends were cut back, 1 base at V and 4 bases at J, with 8 bases in the middle.

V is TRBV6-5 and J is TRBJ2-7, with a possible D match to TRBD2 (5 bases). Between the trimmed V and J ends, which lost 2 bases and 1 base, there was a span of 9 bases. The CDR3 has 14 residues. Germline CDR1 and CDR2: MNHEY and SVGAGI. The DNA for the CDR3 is TGTGCCAGCAGTTACGCGGGTAGGTCCTACGAGCAGTACTTC. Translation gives CASSYAGRSYEQYF.

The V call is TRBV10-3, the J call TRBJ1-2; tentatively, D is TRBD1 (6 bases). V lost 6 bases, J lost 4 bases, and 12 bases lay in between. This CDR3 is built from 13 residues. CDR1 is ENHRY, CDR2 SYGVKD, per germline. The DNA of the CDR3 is TGTGCCATCAGCAATGGACAGCCCTATGGCTACACCTTC. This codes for CAISNGQPYGYTF.

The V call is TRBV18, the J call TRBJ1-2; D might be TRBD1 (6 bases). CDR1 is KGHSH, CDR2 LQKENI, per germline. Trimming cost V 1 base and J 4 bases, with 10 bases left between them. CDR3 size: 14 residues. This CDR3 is CASSPQTGSYGYTF. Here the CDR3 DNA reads TGTGCCAGCTCACCACAAACAGGGAGCTATGGCTACACCTTC.

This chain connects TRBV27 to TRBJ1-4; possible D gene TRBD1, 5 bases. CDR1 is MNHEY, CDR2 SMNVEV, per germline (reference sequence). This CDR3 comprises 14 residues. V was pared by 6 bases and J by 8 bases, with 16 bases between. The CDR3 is CASRPQGGQEKLFF. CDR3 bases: TGTGCCAGCAGACCTCAGGGAGGCCAGGAAAAACTGTTTTTT.

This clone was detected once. The CDR3 loop reads CASKGLAEFTDTQYF. The CDR3 nucleotides read TGTGCCAGCAAGGGACTAGCGGAATTCACAGATACGCAGTATTTT. This chain uses TRBV2 with TRBJ2-3, with 11 bases fitting TRBD2. Germline values: CDR1 SNHLY, CDR2 FYNNEI. The CDR3 is 15 amino acids. Trimming took 7 bases from V and 2 from J; bases not matched to a gene: 5.

For the CDR3, the DNA is TGTGCCAGTAGTACCCTAGAGGGAACCGGGGCCAACGTCCTGACTTTC. The encoded protein is CASSTLEGTGANVLTF. This rearrangement joins TRBV19 to TRBJ2-6, with a tentative D call TRBD2 (5 bases). There are 16 residues in the CDR3. Deletions cut 4 bases from V and 4 bases from J, with 14 bases between. Germline V gene data show CDR1 as LNHDA and CDR2 as SQIVND (reference sequence).

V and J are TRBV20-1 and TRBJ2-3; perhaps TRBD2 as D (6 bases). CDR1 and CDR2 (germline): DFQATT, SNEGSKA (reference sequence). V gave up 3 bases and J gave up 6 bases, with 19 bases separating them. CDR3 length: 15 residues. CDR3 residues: CSASSTGVLADTQYF. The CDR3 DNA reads TGCAGTGCTAGTTCCACGGGAGTATTGGCCGATACGCAGTATTTT.

The CDR3: CASSGWDRGLKVYGYTF. CDR3 nucleotide sequence: TGTGCCAGCAGCGGATGGGACAGGGGTTTGAAAGTCTATGGCTACACCTTC. This chain connects TRBV28 to TRBJ1-2, with 10 bases lining up with TRBD1. Trimming removed 6 bases from V and 4 bases from J; junction bases left unmatched: 14. Germline values: CDR1 MDHEN, CDR2 SYDVKM. The CDR3 is 17 amino acids.

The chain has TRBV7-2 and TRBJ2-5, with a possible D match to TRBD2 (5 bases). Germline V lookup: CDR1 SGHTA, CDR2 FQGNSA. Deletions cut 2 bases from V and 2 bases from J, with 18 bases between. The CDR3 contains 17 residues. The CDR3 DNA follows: TGTGCCAGCAGCTTATTCAGCCCGGGGTCTGTTCAAGAGACCCAGTACTTC. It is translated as CASSLFSPGSVQETQYF.